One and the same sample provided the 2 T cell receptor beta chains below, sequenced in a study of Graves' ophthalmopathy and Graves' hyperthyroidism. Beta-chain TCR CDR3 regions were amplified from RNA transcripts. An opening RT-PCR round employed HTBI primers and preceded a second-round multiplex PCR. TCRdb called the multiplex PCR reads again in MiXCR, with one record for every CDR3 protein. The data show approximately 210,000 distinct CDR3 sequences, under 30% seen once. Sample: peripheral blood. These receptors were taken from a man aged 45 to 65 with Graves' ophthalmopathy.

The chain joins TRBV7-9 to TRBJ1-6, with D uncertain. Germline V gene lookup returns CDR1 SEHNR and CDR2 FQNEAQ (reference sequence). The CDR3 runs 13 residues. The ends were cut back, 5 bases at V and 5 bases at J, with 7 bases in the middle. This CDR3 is CASSPDHNSPLHF. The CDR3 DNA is TGTGCCAGCAGCCCCGACCATAATTCACCCCTCCACTTT.

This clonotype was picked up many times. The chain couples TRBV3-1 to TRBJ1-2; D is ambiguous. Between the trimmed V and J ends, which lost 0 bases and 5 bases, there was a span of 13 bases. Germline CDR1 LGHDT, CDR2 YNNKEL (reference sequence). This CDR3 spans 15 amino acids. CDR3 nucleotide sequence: TGTGCCAGCAGCCAAGAAAACAGACTCCATTATGGCTACACCTTC. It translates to CASSQENRLHYGYTF.